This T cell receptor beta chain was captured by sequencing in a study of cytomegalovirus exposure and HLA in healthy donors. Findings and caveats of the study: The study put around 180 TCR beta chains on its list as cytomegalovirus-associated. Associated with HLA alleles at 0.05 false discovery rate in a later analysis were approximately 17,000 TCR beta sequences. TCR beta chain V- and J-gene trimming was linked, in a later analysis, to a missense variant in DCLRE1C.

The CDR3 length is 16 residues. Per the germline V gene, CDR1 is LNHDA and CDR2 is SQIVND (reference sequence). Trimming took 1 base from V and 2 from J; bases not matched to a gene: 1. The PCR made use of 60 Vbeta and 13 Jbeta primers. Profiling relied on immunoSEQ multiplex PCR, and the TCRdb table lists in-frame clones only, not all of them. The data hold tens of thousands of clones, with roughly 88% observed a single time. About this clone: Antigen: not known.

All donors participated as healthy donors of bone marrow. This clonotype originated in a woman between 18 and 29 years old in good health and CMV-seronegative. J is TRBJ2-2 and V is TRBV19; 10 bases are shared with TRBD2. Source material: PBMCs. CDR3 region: CASSIGTSGNTGELFF. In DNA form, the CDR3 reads TGTGCCAGTAGTATAGGGACTAGCGGTAACACCGGGGAGCTGTTTTTT.